This TCR beta chain was captured in a study of cytomegalovirus exposure and HLA in healthy donors. The germline V and J ends were trimmed by 4 bases and 4 bases, with 14 bases remaining between them. Germline loops: CDR1 SGHNT, CDR2 YYREEE (reference sequence). CDR3 length: 14 residues. This PCR relied on a set of 60 Vbeta primers and 13 Jbeta primers. Repertoires were generated with immunoSEQ multiplex PCR, while TCRdb's copy carries only in-frame clones and drops some. In the table there are tens of thousands of clones, 40% to 45% of which are singletons. What was sequenced was PBMCs. This clonotype was sampled from a woman aged 45-65 years in good health and CMV-seronegative. The chain couples TRBV5-4 to TRBJ1-2; D is unclear. The CDR3 DNA is TGTGCCAGCAGCCCGGGGTTGGGAGGCTATGGCTACACCTTC. It specifies CASSPGLGGYGYTF.